This T cell receptor (beta chain) was sequenced for a study of cytotoxic CD8 clonotypes in ibrutinib-treated CLL. About the study: Partial response was seen in 25 or so patients and complete response in 2; after median roughly 66 months, about 15 stayed remitted, around twelve progressed. Investigators collected response samples after a median approximately twelve months of treatment, range 6 to 36.

The germline V gene has CDR1 SGHDT and CDR2 YYEEEE. V trimming: 4 bases; J trimming: 1 base; junction bases outside the gene matches: 2. This CDR3 region has 15 residues. Depth targeted 1 in 200,000 to 1 in 1 million T cells, averaging approximately 10x coverage per clonotype. The protocol was immunoSEQ multiplex PCR, while the TCRdb copy is restricted to in-frame clones and leaves out a portion. The table records roughly 160,000 clones, over 65% of them present only once. This clone was recorded at least ten times. Genomic DNA in an amount of about 2 micrograms was extracted from cryopreserved PBMCs and used for the preparation of TCR beta libraries.

The sequence was collected from a human donor with chronic lymphocytic leukemia. Sequencing was performed on PBMCs, taken after 12 months of ibrutinib treatment. The chain has TRBV5-6 and TRBJ1-1; 12 bases line up with TRBD1. Here the CDR3 DNA reads TGTGCCAGCAGCGGGGACAGGGGGCGGAACACTGAAGCTTTCTTT. This gives the protein CASSGDRGRNTEAFF.